Listed below are T cell receptor beta chains from one sample, sequenced in a study of technical replicates of blood from a handful of donors. Measured with immunoSEQ multiplex PCR; TCRdb has only the in-frame clones, and not every one. The sample consists of about 66,000 clones, approximately 90% of them appearing once. Material: PBMCs. The receptors derive from a human donor in good health. Some clones in this sample may be carry-over from other donors' samples. Each CDR3 is given with its conserved first and last residue. Fields, in order: V gene, clone size, D gene, J gene, CDR3 DNA, CDR3 protein. The D gene is left open where the match is weak. Part of the rows lack a size; the others show once, few, many or a class for expanded clones.

TRBV5-1	NA	NA	TRBJ2-3	TGCGCCAGCAGCTTGGTTAGAATTAGCACAGATACGCAGTATTTT	CASSLVRISTDTQYF
TRBV5-5	NA	TRBD1	TRBJ2-1	TGTGCCAGCAGCCAAGGACAGGGCTACAATGAGCAGTTCTTC	CASSQGQGYNEQFF
TRBV9	NA	TRBD2	TRBJ2-5	TGTGCCAGCAGCGTAGGAACTAGCGGAAACCAAGAGACCCAGTACTTC	CASSVGTSGNQETQYF
TRBV5-8	NA	TRBD1	TRBJ1-2	TGTGCCAGCAGCCTCAGGGGGCGGGAAGGCTACACCTTC	CASSLRGREGYTF
TRBV6-1	NA	TRBD2	TRBJ2-7	TGTGCCAGCACTGACCGGGGCGGGGGGCTCTCCTACGAGCAGTACTTC	CASTDRGGGLSYEQYF
TRBV5-1	NA	TRBD1	TRBJ2-5	TGCGCCAGCAGCCTGGACGGGACAGGGGGCGGAGAGACCCAGTACTTC	CASSLDGTGGGETQYF
TRBV11-3	once	NA	TRBJ2-7	TGTGCCAGCAGCTTTACAGGCGGGGTGGGCGAGCAGTACTTC	CASSFTGGVGEQYF
TRBV29-1	NA	TRBD1	TRBJ2-5	TGCAGCGCTCGGACAGGGGTTACTCCCATTCAAGAGACCCAGTACTTC	CSARTGVTPIQETQYF
TRBV6-5	NA	TRBD2	TRBJ2-7	TGTGCCAGCAAGTTACGACCAGCGGGAGACTACGAGCAGTACTTC	CASKLRPAGDYEQYF
TRBV29-1	NA	TRBD1	TRBJ1-2	TGCAGCAGTTTGTCCGTGGACAGGGGGCTTGGCTACACCTTC	CSSLSVDRGLGYTF
TRBV4-1	NA	TRBD1	TRBJ2-7	TGCGCCAGCAGCGGGGGGACAGGGAGAACCTACGAGCAGTACTTC	CASSGGTGRTYEQYF
TRBV7-3	once	TRBD2	TRBJ2-3	TGTGCCAGCAGCTTATTAGCGGGAGGGGGAACAGATACGCAGTATTTT	CASSLLAGGGTDTQYF
TRBV7-6	NA	TRBD2	TRBJ2-7	TGTGCCAGCAGTCTAGCGGGAGACTACGAGCAGTACTTC	CASSLAGDYEQYF
TRBV7-3	NA	NA	TRBJ1-1	TGTGCCAGCAGCTTAAAGGCAGGGAGGTTAGCTGAAGCTTTCTTT	CASSLKAGRLAEAFF
TRBV29-1	NA	TRBD2	TRBJ2-5	TGCAGCGTGTTAGCGGGAGGGTGGGAGACCCAGTACTTC	CSVLAGGWETQYF
TRBV7-2	NA	NA	TRBJ1-4	TGTGCCAGCAGCTCAACAGGGTGGGCTAATGAAAAACTGTTTTTT	CASSSTGWANEKLFF
TRBV6-5	NA	NA	TRBJ2-5	TGTGCCAGCCAAAGGGGGGAGACCCAGTACTTC	CASQRGETQYF
TRBV12-5	NA	NA	TRBJ1-2	TGTGCTAGTGGTTTCCCAGCTAATGCCGGGGGCTACACCTTC	CASGFPANAGGYTF
TRBV6-5	NA	NA	TRBJ2-7	TGTGCTACTCGGAGAGGACTCGGAAACTACGAGCAGTACTTC	CATRRGLGNYEQYF
TRBV7-9	once	NA	TRBJ2-7	TGTGCCAGCGGAGGGATGCGGTCCTACGAGCAGTACTTC	CASGGMRSYEQYF
TRBV29-1	NA	TRBD1	TRBJ2-2	TGCAGCGTCTCTCGGACAGGGGATTTCGGGGAGCTGTTTTTT	CSVSRTGDFGELFF
TRBV30	NA	TRBD1	TRBJ1-6	TGTGCCTGGACCTCGGACAGGGGATATTCACCCCTCCACTTT	CAWTSDRGYSPLHF
TRBV10-3	NA	NA	TRBJ1-2	TGTGCCATCAGTGAAAACCGGGACACAGCCTATGGCTACACCTTC	CAISENRDTAYGYTF
TRBV7-2	NA	NA	TRBJ1-3	TGTGCCAGCAGCTTCTTATCACAGGGCAACACCATATATTTT	CASSFLSQGNTIYF
TRBV6-5	many	TRBD1	TRBJ1-2	TGTGCCAGCAGTCCACAGTACAGGGGGAATGGCTACACCTTC	CASSPQYRGNGYTF
TRBV18	NA	TRBD1	TRBJ2-1	TGTGCCAGCTCACCATCTGGGCAGGGGGCGAGGAATGAGCAGTTCTTC	CASSPSGQGARNEQFF
TRBV27	NA	NA	TRBJ2-7	TGTGCCAGCAGTTCTCGCCAGGGTGCCTACGAGCAGTACTTC	CASSSRQGAYEQYF
TRBV7-2	NA	NA	TRBJ1-5	TGTGCCAGCAGCTTCGGGGGGGCGGCTCAGCATTTT	CASSFGGAAQHF
TRBV9	NA	NA	TRBJ1-6	TGTGCCAGCAGCGTAGGCGGGCTACCTCGCGAAACCCTCCACTTT	CASSVGGLPRETLHF
TRBV6-4	NA	TRBD2	TRBJ2-1	TGTGCCAGCAGTGACCGTAGTAGCGGGACCTACAATGAGCAGTTCTTC	CASSDRSSGTYNEQFF
TRBV7-9	NA	NA	TRBJ1-6	TGTGCCAGCAGCCGCCGGGATGAGGGATCACCCCTCCACTTT	CASSRRDEGSPLHF
TRBV6-5	NA	NA	TRBJ1-2	TGTGCCAGCACCCTCAGGGGTCCTCTTCACTTC	CASTLRGPLHF
TRBV19	NA	TRBD2	TRBJ2-3	TGTGCCAGTAGTCGGGACTACCGCACAGATACGCAGTATTTT	CASSRDYRTDTQYF
TRBV7-2	NA	TRBD2	TRBJ2-7	TGTGCCAGCATCCCAAATCGGGCGGGAGACGAGCAGTACTTC	CASIPNRAGDEQYF
TRBV29-1	NA	TRBD1	TRBJ1-5	TGCAGCGTTGCAACAGGGGGCGACCAGCCCCAGCATTTT	CSVATGGDQPQHF
TRBV6-4	NA	NA	TRBJ2-1	TGTGCCAGCAGTGACTCCATATCTAGCTCCTACAATGAGCAGTTCTTC	CASSDSISSSYNEQFF